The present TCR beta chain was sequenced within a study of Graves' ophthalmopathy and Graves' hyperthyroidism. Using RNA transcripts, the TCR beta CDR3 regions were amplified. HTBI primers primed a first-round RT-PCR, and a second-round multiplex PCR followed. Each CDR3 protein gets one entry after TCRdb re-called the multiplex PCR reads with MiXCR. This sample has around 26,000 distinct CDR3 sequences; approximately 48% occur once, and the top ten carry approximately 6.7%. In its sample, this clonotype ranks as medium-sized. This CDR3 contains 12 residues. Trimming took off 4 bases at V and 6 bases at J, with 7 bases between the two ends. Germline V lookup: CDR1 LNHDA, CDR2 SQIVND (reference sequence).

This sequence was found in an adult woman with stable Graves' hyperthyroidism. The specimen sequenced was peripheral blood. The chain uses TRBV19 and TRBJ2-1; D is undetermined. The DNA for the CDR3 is TGTGCCAGTAGTACCCCAGGCAATGAGCAGTTCTTC. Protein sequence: CASSTPGNEQFF. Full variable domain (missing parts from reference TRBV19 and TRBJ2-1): DGGITQSPKYLFRKEGQNVTLSCEQNLNHDAMYWYRQDPGQGLRLIYYSQIVNDFQKGDIAEGYSVSREKKESFPLTVTSAQKNPTAFYLCASSTPGNEQFFGPGTRLTVL.